This T cell receptor (beta chain) was recorded in a study of cytomegalovirus exposure and HLA in healthy donors. PCR employed 60 Vbeta and 13 Jbeta primers. In the original analysis: Some 11 million shared chains were among the roughly 78 million unique TCR beta chains that a later analysis counted. Sequencing used immunoSEQ multiplex PCR; TCRdb keeps in-frame clones, though not all of them. V and J calls and clone size follow that table, whereas D and trimming were derived from the DNA. This table holds around 160,000 clones, about four fifths found once. This clone is a singleton in its sample. The target antigen is unknown. J lost 0 bases, V lost 2 bases, and 2 bases had no gene match. Germline V gene sequence: CDR1 MNHNY, CDR2 SVGAGI (reference sequence). The CDR3 consists of 16 residues. Broader study findings: Some highly shared sequence variants likely arose as a pipeline artifact.

Healthy individuals who donated bone marrow served as the donors. The chain couples TRBV6-6 to TRBJ1-3, with 9 bases fitting TRBD1. The sequenced sample was PBMCs. The clonotype comes from a male donor in good health and CMV-seropositive. CDR3 sequence reads: CASSYGTGNSGNTIYF. The DNA for the CDR3 is TGTGCCAGCAGTTACGGGACAGGGAACTCTGGAAACACCATATATTTT.